The rows below give T cell receptor beta chains drawn from one sample of a study of cytomegalovirus exposure and HLA in healthy donors. The data were produced by immunoSEQ multiplex PCR, yet TCRdb's version contains in-frame clones alone and is incomplete. The data show about 130,000 clones, with 65% to 85% seen just once and around 1.5% held by the top ten. Sequences were obtained from PBMCs. These receptors were taken from a woman aged 18 to 35 in good health and CMV-seronegative. Each CDR3 is given with its conserved first and last residue. The order of the fields is D gene, J gene, clone size, V gene, CDR3 protein, CDR3 DNA. A D gene is named only where the DNA matches it firmly. The size of a clone is reported for some rows only, either as once, few or many, or as a class for expanded clones.

TRBD2,TRBJ2-1,-,TRBV10-1,CASSYSIAGVHEQFF,TGCGCCAGCAGTTACAGTATAGCGGGAGTGCATGAGCAGTTCTTC
TRBD2,TRBJ2-5,once,TRBV15,CATVSPDGLSGQETQYF,TGTGCCACCGTATCCCCCGATGGCCTTAGCGGGCAAGAGACCCAGTACTTC
TRBD2,TRBJ2-1,-,TRBV10-3,CAIRTSGERGSEQFF,TGTGCCATCCGCACTAGCGGGGAGAGAGGTAGTGAGCAGTTCTTC
-,TRBJ1-2,-,TRBV6-1,CASSDLAGTSYGYTF,TGTGCCAGCAGTGACCTTGCCGGGACTTCTTATGGCTACACCTTC
-,TRBJ1-1,-,TRBV30,CACFGGGAFF,TGTGCCTGTTTCGGGGGGGGAGCTTTCTTT
-,TRBJ1-2,-,TRBV12-5,CASTGTTNYGYTF,TGTGCCTCAACAGGGACCACTAACTATGGCTACACCTTC
-,TRBJ2-2,few,TRBV7-9,CASSLFSGVVGELFF,TGTGCCAGCAGCTTGTTTTCAGGGGTCGTCGGGGAGCTGTTTTTT
-,TRBJ2-2,-,TRBV5-4,CASSPVTSNTGELFF,TGTGCCAGCAGCCCTGTCACTTCGAACACCGGGGAGCTGTTTTTT
TRBD2,TRBJ2-5,-,TRBV7-9,CASSLRLAGGPKTQYF,TGTGCCAGCAGCCTACGGCTAGCGGGAGGGCCAAAGACCCAGTACTTC
TRBD1,TRBJ1-5,-,TRBV4-2,CASSPRTGADNQPQHF,TGTGCCAGCAGCCCTAGGACAGGGGCGGACAATCAGCCCCAGCATTTT
TRBD2,TRBJ2-5,-,TRBV5-1,CASSLAGGGQETQYF,TGCGCCAGCAGCTTGGCGGGGGGGGGACAAGAGACCCAGTACTTC
TRBD2,TRBJ2-1,-,TRBV2,CASAPGLAGGLGGDEQFF,TGTGCCAGCGCTCCGGGACTAGCGGGAGGGCTAGGCGGTGATGAGCAGTTCTTC
TRBD1,TRBJ1-2,few,TRBV6-5,CASSATGGFGYTF,TGTGCCAGCAGCGCGACAGGGGGCTTTGGCTACACCTTC
-,TRBJ1-5,-,TRBV7-9,CASSLEGDQPQHF,TGTGCCAGCAGCTTAGAGGGAGATCAGCCCCAGCATTTT
-,TRBJ1-2,few,TRBV30,CAWSPNRVRNYTF,TGTGCCTGGAGTCCGAACAGGGTACGGAACTACACCTTC
-,TRBJ1-1,-,TRBV12-2,CASRFPRDRGPENTEAFF,TGTGCAAGTCGCTTCCCCCGGGACAGGGGCCCAGAAAACACTGAAGCTTTCTTT
-,TRBJ2-2,-,TRBV19,CASSEAIGGELFF,TGTGCCAGTAGTGAGGCTATTGGGGGGGAGCTGTTTTTT
TRBD1,TRBJ1-4,few,TRBV10-3,CAISGGTGNEKLFF,TGTGCCATCAGTGGGGGGACAGGGAATGAAAAACTGTTTTTT
TRBD1,TRBJ1-1,-,TRBV5-1,CASSLGGDQGVGTEAFF,TGCGCCAGCAGCTTGGGTGGCGATCAGGGGGTGGGCACTGAAGCTTTCTTT
-,TRBJ1-3,-,TRBV19,CASRRDYSGNTIYF,TGTGCCAGTAGAAGAGACTATTCAGGAAACACCATATATTTT
TRBD1,TRBJ2-1,-,TRBV11-3,CASSTSGTGVHNEQFF,TGTGCCAGCAGCACCTCCGGGACAGGGGTACACAATGAGCAGTTCTTC
TRBD1,TRBJ1-1,once,TRBV28,CALTGVKETEAFF,TGTGCCCTTACAGGGGTAAAGGAGACTGAAGCTTTCTTT
TRBD2,TRBJ2-1,few,TRBV27,CASRGLNEQFF,TGTGCCAGCAGGGGACTAAATGAGCAGTTCTTC
TRBD2,TRBJ2-5,few,TRBV13,CASSYGLADQETQYF,TGTGCCAGCAGCTACGGACTAGCGGATCAAGAGACCCAGTACTTC
-,TRBJ1-4,-,TRBV4-1,CASSLGGMSEKLFF,TGCGCCAGCAGCCTCGGAGGGATGAGTGAAAAACTGTTTTTT
-,TRBJ2-7,medium-sized,TRBV27,CASSQLGGTYEQYF,TGTGCCAGCAGTCAACTTGGGGGGACCTACGAGCAGTACTTC
TRBD1,TRBJ1-1,-,TRBV5-4,CASSLRQGESEAFF,TGTGCCAGCAGCCTTCGACAGGGGGAGAGTGAAGCTTTCTTT
-,TRBJ1-1,-,TRBV7-8,CASSHYRENTEAFF,TGTGCCAGCAGCCATTACAGGGAGAACACTGAAGCTTTCTTT
TRBD1,TRBJ2-2,once,TRBV6-1,CATNTGTVNTGELFF,TGTGCCACCAATACCGGGACAGTGAACACCGGGGAGCTGTTTTTT
-,TRBJ2-3,once,TRBV14,CASSQEPRRCTDTQYF,TGTGCCAGCAGCCAAGAGCCGCGGAGATGTACAGATACGCAGTATTTT
-,TRBJ2-5,once,TRBV7-2,CASSPRPAWRGETQYF,TGTGCCAGCAGCCCCAGGCCAGCCTGGAGGGGAGAGACCCAGTACTTC
-,TRBJ2-1,-,TRBV7-6,CASSPGGEQFF,TGTGCCAGCAGCCCCGGGGGAGAGCAGTTCTTC
-,TRBJ1-5,-,TRBV6-1,CASSGSGMNQPQHF,TGTGCCAGCAGTGGCTCGGGAATGAATCAGCCCCAGCATTTT
TRBD2,TRBJ2-1,-,TRBV18,CASSPLAGSYNEQFF,TGTGCCAGCTCGCCCCTAGCGGGATCCTACAATGAGCAGTTCTTC
TRBD1,TRBJ1-4,once,TRBV7-9,CASSLGQDTRATNEKLFF,TGTGCCAGCAGCCTCGGACAGGACACACGAGCAACTAATGAAAAACTGTTTTTT
-,TRBJ2-1,-,TRBV27,CASFSFRVDEQFF,TGTGCCAGCTTTTCGTTCAGGGTGGATGAGCAGTTCTTC
TRBD2,TRBJ2-5,-,TRBV11-2,CASSSLAGGGRETQYF,TGTGCCAGCAGCTCCTTAGCGGGAGGGGGGAGGGAGACCCAGTACTTC